Sequencing of this T cell receptor (beta chain) was carried out in a study of neurological immune-mediated disorders. 5'RACE with 10-nucleotide random UMIs produced the cDNA. The output of every sequencing run exceeded 190 million TCR-beta sequences, derived from 15-18 subjects. TCRdb processed the 5' RACE reads anew with MiXCR; each CDR3 protein has one entry. The sample consists of tens of thousands of distinct CDR3 sequences, around 3.1% of them appearing once. There are many counts of this clonotype. Per the germline V gene, CDR1 is SQVTM and CDR2 is ANQGSEA. The CDR3 extends over 12 amino acids. V lost 4 bases to trimming and J lost 4 bases; unmatched junction nucleotides: 4.

The source is a man in his forties or fifties with multiple sclerosis. This chain connects TRBV29-1 to TRBJ2-7; the match to TRBD1 covers 7 bases. The sequencing input was PBMCs. CDR3 nucleotides: TGCAGCGTTGGGGACAGTTTTTACGAGCAGTACTTC. It specifies CSVGDSFYEQYF.